One and the same sample provided the 6 T cell receptor beta chains below, sequenced in a study of blood T cell repertoires in COVID-19. Method: immunoSEQ multiplex PCR; TCRdb's copy keeps in-frame clones and lacks some. The repertoire consists of 400,000 or so clones, with about 89% occurring once and the leading ten covering about 2.1%. The specimen sequenced was PBMCs or T cells enriched from blood (not recorded which). These receptors all stem from a man aged 35-49 years in a cohort exposed to, infected with or recovered from COVID-19 (not recorded which).

V is TRBV5-6 and J is TRBJ2-6; D perhaps matches TRBD2 (5 bases). The V end lost 5 bases, the J end lost 0 bases, and 6 bases lay between the germline ends. The germline V gene has CDR1 SGHDT and CDR2 YYEEEE. The CDR3 contains 14 residues. As DNA, the CDR3 is TGTGCCAGCAGGGGAGTCTCTGGGGCCAACGTCCTGACTTTC. Translating gives CASRGVSGANVLTF.

The chain couples TRBV5-1 to TRBJ2-7; tentatively, D is TRBD1 (5 bases). Germline loops: CDR1 SGHRS, CDR2 YFSETQ. The CDR3 runs to 15 residues. The V end was cut by 2 bases, the J end by 2 bases, with 14 bases between. The CDR3 sequence: CASSFGQSTTYEQYF. CDR3 DNA sequence: TGCGCCAGCAGCTTTGGACAAAGCACCACCTACGAGCAGTACTTC.

The chain links TRBV9 to TRBJ2-5; tentatively, D is TRBD2 (5 bases). This CDR3 is built from 15 residues. Trimming cost V 1 base and J 5 bases, with 15 bases left between them. The germline gives CDR1 SGDLS, CDR2 YYNGEE. The CDR3 DNA reads TGTGCCAGCAGCGTAAAGCCGGGAAGGACGGAGACCCAGTACTTC. It specifies CASSVKPGRTETQYF.

The genes are TRBV18 and TRBJ1-5; tentatively, D is TRBD1 (6 bases). Germline CDR1 is KGHSH and CDR2 is LQKENI. The CDR3 runs 13 residues. Trimming stripped 4 bases from V and 5 bases from J, with 9 bases between. The CDR3: CASSLQGDQPQHF. The CDR3 nucleotides read TGTGCCAGCTCACTACAGGGAGATCAGCCCCAGCATTTT.

The chain joins TRBV10-1 to TRBJ1-1, with 9 bases lining up with TRBD1. This CDR3 comprises 14 residues. Germline loops: CDR1 WNHNN, CDR2 SYGVQD (reference sequence). V shed 4 bases, J shed 5 bases, and the junction held 5 bases outside the gene matches. Written as DNA, the CDR3 is TGCGCCAGCAGTGGGAACAGGGGGCGGACTGAAGCTTTCTTT. Protein product: CASSGNRGRTEAFF.

This rearrangement joins TRBV27 to TRBJ1-6, with D uncertain. V was cut by 3 bases and J by 1 base, with 10 bases left in between. This CDR3 is built from 16 residues. Germline lookup yields CDR1 MNHEY and CDR2 SMNVEV (reference sequence). CDR3: CASSFRRVSYNSPLHF. In nucleotides, the CDR3 is TGTGCCAGCAGTTTTAGGAGGGTTTCCTATAATTCACCCCTCCACTTT.